One and the same sample provided the 18 T cell receptor beta chains below, sequenced in a study of CD4 T cells in relation to SARS-CoV-2 and coronaviruses. Generated by immunoSEQ multiplex PCR, the TCRdb table keeps only in-frame clones and is missing some. The sample yields around 20,000 clones, 75% to 85% seen once. These receptors' antigens are unknown. Unexposed donor CD4+ T cells date from about 2011-2018, before the COVID-19 pandemic. CD4+ T cells were isolated from the cells after roughly 11 days of culture. The sequenced sample was CD4+ T cells from PBMCs, cultured in vitro. All receptors come from a human donor in good health.

The chain links TRBV2 to TRBJ2-4; no firm D call. The CDR3 has 13 amino acids. Trimming cost V 6 bases and J 8 bases, with 14 bases left between them. Germline assignment: CDR1 SNHLY and CDR2 FYNNEI. CDR3 protein: CASSLGDRDIQYF. Written as DNA, the CDR3 is TGTGCCAGCAGCCTCGGAGATAGGGACATTCAGTACTTC.

The CDR3 DNA is TGCGCCAGCAGCCAAGGGGTTCGGCAGTTCTTC. This encodes CASSQGVRQFF. This chain connects TRBV4-1 to TRBJ2-1, with D hard to call. Per germline, CDR1 MGHRA and CDR2 YSYEKL. Trimming removed 1 base at V and 12 bases at J, with 7 bases between. The CDR3 runs 11 residues.

In this sample, this clone turned up a few times. This chain links TRBV3-1 (or the pseudogene TRBV3-2) with TRBJ1-1; the D is unclear. The V gene's germline CDR1 is LGHDT and CDR2 YNNKEL (reference sequence). The CDR3 totals 13 residues. V dropped 11 bases and J dropped 1 base, with 14 bases sitting between them. DNA for the CDR3: TGTGCCGCCACCGGGTCAGGGAACACTGAAGCTTTCTTT. It codes for CAATGSGNTEAFF.

This chain joins TRBV30 and TRBJ1-6, with 7 bases that match TRBD1. The V and J ends lost 0 bases and 8 bases, in that order; junction bases with no gene match: 4. The CDR3 has 14 residues. The germline gives CDR1 GTSNPN, CDR2 SVGIG (reference sequence). The CDR3 sequence: CAWSVQGRDSPLHF. The CDR3 DNA sequence: TGTGCCTGGAGTGTACAGGGGCGGGATTCACCCCTCCACTTT. The full variable domain, rest sourced from reference TRBV30 and TRBJ1-6, is SQTIHQWPATLVQPVGSPLSLECTVEGTSNPNLYWYRQAAGRGLQLLFYSVGIGQISSEVPQNLSASRPQDRQFILSSKKLLLSDSGFYLCAWSVQGRDSPLHFGNGTRLTVT.

This clone was picked up a small number of times. V usage is TRBV12-3 or TRBV12-4 and J usage is TRBJ1-1; possible D gene TRBD1, 6 bases. The CDR3 totals 13 residues. Deletions cut 6 bases from V and 4 bases from J, with 12 bases between. CDR3 sequence reads: CASRYRVGTEAFF. In nucleotides, the CDR3 is TGTGCCAGCAGATACAGGGTCGGCACTGAAGCTTTCTTT.

The chain links TRBV2 to TRBJ2-5; D might be TRBD2 (6 bases). CDR1 is SNHLY, CDR2 FYNNEI, per germline. The ends were cut back, 5 bases at V and 4 bases at J, with 11 bases in the middle. There are 13 residues in the CDR3. CDR3 residues: CASSRLGGETQYF. The CDR3 DNA follows: TGTGCCAGCAGTCGACTAGGAGGAGAGACCCAGTACTTC.

The rearrangement uses TRBV30 and TRBJ2-5; 11 bases fit TRBD2. This CDR3 has 19 residues. Unmatched junction bases numbered 15, after V lost 3 bases and J lost 0 bases. Germline CDR1 GTSNPN, CDR2 SVGIG (reference sequence). Here the CDR3 reads CAWSPGFVVAGGHQETQYF. In DNA, the CDR3 is TGTGCCTGGAGCCCCGGGTTTGTGGTAGCGGGAGGGCACCAAGAGACCCAGTACTTC.

As DNA, the CDR3 is TGTGCCAGCAGCTTATTGGTGGGGTCAGGCTTCAAGTACTTC. Protein: CASSLLVGSGFKYF. The chain recombines TRBV7-3 with TRBJ2-5; D is undetermined. The CDR3 runs to 14 residues. The V gene lost 2 bases and the J gene lost 12 bases, with 19 bases spanning the gap. Germline V gene data show CDR1 as SGHTA and CDR2 as FQGTGA.

A few counts support this clone. The chain recombines TRBV7-2 with TRBJ1-5, with D unclear. The germline V gene has CDR1 SGHTA and CDR2 FQGNSA. The CDR3 extends over 13 amino acids. V lost 5 bases and J lost 5, with 10 bases in between. CDR3 in amino acids: CASSPTEDQPQHF. The CDR3 coding sequence is TGTGCCAGCAGCCCGACGGAGGATCAGCCCCAGCATTTT.

This clone appeared once. The V and J genes are TRBV10-1 and TRBJ2-1; the D call may be TRBD1 or TRBD2 (5 bases each). The CDR3 totals 16 residues. Germline V gene sequence: CDR1 WNHNN, CDR2 SYGVQD (reference sequence). V was shortened by 8 bases and J by 0 bases, with 17 bases between the two germline ends. In DNA form, the CDR3 reads TGCGCCAGCTCGGAGGCAGGGCTAAGCTCCTACAATGAGCAGTTCTTC. It yields the protein CASSEAGLSSYNEQFF.

This chain joins TRBV19 and TRBJ1-5; 8 nucleotides agree with TRBD1. Germline V gives CDR1 LNHDA, CDR2 SQIVND (reference sequence). The CDR3 runs to 14 residues. Unmatched junction bases numbered 10, after V lost 10 bases and J lost 5 bases. The CDR3 spells CAIRQGKADQPQHF. In DNA form, the CDR3 reads TGTGCCATTCGACAGGGGAAAGCGGATCAGCCCCAGCATTTT.

The J gene is TRBJ1-5, the V gene TRBV28, with a tentative D call TRBD1 (5 bases). The CDR3 loop spans 17 amino acids. Germline V gene sequence: CDR1 MDHEN, CDR2 SYDVKM. Trimming pared 7 bases from V and 0 bases from J, leaving 19 bases between. In nucleotides, the CDR3 is TGTGCCAGCACCCAGGGAGTCGGGCTCTATAGCAATCAGCCCCAGCATTTT. It is translated as CASTQGVGLYSNQPQHF.

V is TRBV28 and J is TRBJ2-1; D is ambiguous. Trimming took 3 bases from V and 9 from J, leaving 9 bases between them. CDR3 length equals 12 residues. Per germline, CDR1 MDHEN and CDR2 SYDVKM. CDR3 amino acids: CASSFSLGEQFF. CDR3 DNA: TGTGCCAGCAGTTTCTCTCTAGGTGAGCAGTTCTTC.

This clone was counted between two and nine times. The genes are TRBV6-5 and TRBJ2-1; possibly TRBD2 for D (5 bases). V was trimmed by 4 bases and J by 0 bases, leaving 7 bases between them. CDR1 and CDR2 (germline): MNHEY, SVGAGI. The CDR3 extends over 14 amino acids. As DNA, the CDR3 is TGTGCCAGCAGTTTAGGGAGCTCCTACAATGAGCAGTTCTTC. Translating gives CASSLGSSYNEQFF.

This clone was seen more than once but under ten times. The chain uses TRBV7-9 and TRBJ1-5; D is possibly TRBD1 (6 bases). The length of the CDR3 is 13 residues. Per germline, CDR1 SEHNR and CDR2 FQNEAQ (reference sequence). V lost 1 base and J lost 9, with 10 bases in between. The CDR3 DNA follows: TGTGCCAGCAGCTTAGGGGGGCATGGGCCCCAGCATTTT. This encodes CASSLGGHGPQHF.

The V gene is TRBV7-9, the J gene TRBJ2-7; maybe TRBD2 (7 bases). V was cut by 7 bases and J by 6 bases, with 16 bases left in between. The CDR3 extends over 13 amino acids. CDR1 is SEHNR, CDR2 FQNEAQ, per germline (reference sequence). The CDR3: CASTTGRGAEQYF. The DNA for the CDR3 is TGTGCCAGCACAACAGGCCGGGGGGCCGAGCAGTACTTC.

V gene TRBV19 combines with J gene TRBJ2-1; D could derive from TRBD1 or TRBD2 (5 bases each). Looked up from germline, CDR1 is LNHDA and CDR2 is SQIVND (reference sequence). V was clipped by 4 bases and J by 7 bases, with 20 bases between them. CDR3 length: 16 residues. Here the CDR3 DNA reads TGTGCCAGTAGTAAGATGGGGGTTGTTACGGGGAATGAGCAGTTCTTC. The encoded protein is CASSKMGVVTGNEQFF.

The DNA for the CDR3 is TGTGCCAGCAGCTTAGACCAGGGGGTAAAAAACATTCAGTACTTC. Protein: CASSLDQGVKNIQYF. This chain joins TRBV7-9 and TRBJ2-4; TRBD1 aligns across 7 bases. This CDR3 spans 15 amino acids. Germline CDR1 SEHNR, CDR2 FQNEAQ (reference sequence). V shed 1 base, J shed 4 bases, and the junction held 4 bases outside the gene matches.